This T cell receptor beta chain is from a study of cytomegalovirus exposure and HLA in healthy donors (dated by TCRdb to about 2017). At the level of the whole study: In an earlier analysis of approximately 640 of the donors, 276 Gb of sequence data and 90 million to 120 million unique TCR beta sequences from about 179 million T cells were reported. HLA typing covered class I and class II loci at four-digit resolution. The study used immunosequencing to profile the T cell repertoires of approximately 630 subjects and linked those repertoires to cytomegalovirus serostatus. Among about 400 genotyped donors of the cohort, an average of roughly 230,000 unique TCR beta nucleotide sequences was sequenced per donor, of which approximately 19% were non-productive. A later analysis re-analyzed previously published TCR beta repertoires from 650 to 800 donors and added high-resolution HLA genotyping to study TCR occurrence patterns. The study aimed to test whether cataloging public T cell receptors could reveal signatures of past pathogen exposure. Typing coverage differed by locus: A, B, C, DRB1 and DQB1 were typed in about 620-640 donors, DQA1 in around 500, DPA1 in some 570, and DPB1 in around 490. All discovery cohort repertoires had been generated on a single sequencing platform. Roughly five DR-DQ haplotypes were treated as single units for association and clustering because of strong linkage in the cohort. An early release that covered about 600 HLA-typed donors contained approximately 300 gigabases of sequencing data and roughly 84 million unique TCR sequences. The study combined high-throughput TCR immunosequencing, statistical association of individual TCRs with disease status, and machine learning to predict cytomegalovirus infection status. A later genetic analysis took genome-wide SNP genotypes for 398 of the 666 donors and used that subset as a discovery cohort. The later analysis used no new phenotypic data to find candidate immune exposures, relying instead on TCR beta sequences and their occurrence across donors. In addition to the first cohort of 650 to 750 subjects, a separate validation cohort of 120 different subjects was used. An earlier analysis of approximately 500 of the donors applied high-throughput TCR beta sequencing to assess whether each TCR beta V gene segment acted as functional or pseudogenic. Donor age, sex, ethnicity and CMV serostatus were collected together with the repertoire data. Among the approximately 400 genotyped donors, around 79% belonged to the genetic ancestry cluster associated with self-reported Caucasian donors. The full study reports these points: The study listed 150 to 200 TCR beta chains as associated with cytomegalovirus. Because the 87-base-pair reads could not distinguish some IMGT-functional V segments, including TRBV6-2 and TRBV6-3, those segments were excluded. In an earlier analysis of around 600 of the donors, most TCR beta V segments were observed in productive rearrangements about 87% or about 30% of the time, broadly matching IMGT annotations. Three of the identified cytomegalovirus-associated TCR beta chains were confirmed in vitro to be specific for cytomegalovirus antigens. Most TCR sequences were seen in very few donors, while some public TCRs were found in many individuals. Linkage disequilibrium might explain the correlated functional status among segregating V segments, but an unknown experimental factor could not be ruled out. In a later analysis, most CMV-associated TCR beta chains were found to appear HLA-restricted, with HLA associations seemingly driven largely by CMV exposure. A cluster of highly shared sequence variants was judged likely to represent a technical artifact of the sequencing pipeline. In a later genetic analysis, a missense DCLRE1C variant was associated with V-gene and J-gene trimming of TCR beta chains, and the association was replicated in an independent cohort. Specific HLA alleles were associated with 15,000 to 20,000 TCR beta sequences at a false discovery rate of 0.05 in a later analysis. Because HLA typing was missing for some donors at each locus, association tests included only the typed subset. When HLA alleles, especially DR and DQ, strongly co-occurred, TCR associations were difficult to assign to individual alleles. It was suggested by the authors that the approach could potentially be generalized to other disease states and immunological phenotypes. In a later analysis, HLA-associated TCR beta chains showed more clonal expansion and lower generation probabilities than non-associated chains that were equally common. Only TCR beta chains were sequenced in this cohort, and the absence of alpha or paired-chain data limited detectable features. In both the original and validation cohorts, the classifier was reported to diagnose cytomegalovirus status with high specificity and sensitivity. A further reported finding was that TCR beta sequences accurately predicted the HLA-A and HLA-B alleles for most subjects in the first cohort. According to a later analysis, TCR association rates differed among HLA loci, with DRB1 alleles showing the most associated TCRs and HLA-C alleles showing the fewest. Because counts were too low, more than 15 rarely observed V segments, including chromosome 9 orphons, were left out of the earlier analysis of a few hundred of the donors. Compared with the roughly 670-donor mean, donors in an Asian-associated ancestry cluster had fewer N-insertions in productive TCRs, according to a later genetic analysis. In a later analysis, several top co-occurrence clusters were reported to appear linked to parvovirus B19, influenza, CMV and Epstein-Barr virus. The only immune exposure information available for the cohort was CMV serostatus. The presence/absence analyses assumed that sequencing depth was roughly uniform across donors, and that assumption may not be true.

Libraries were made using the immunoSEQ multiplex PCR assay. A mixture of 60 forward primers for TCR Vbeta segments and 13 reverse primers for TCR Jbeta segments was used in the multiplex PCR. Amplification of the CDR3 region of rearranged TCR beta genes was performed with a multiplex PCR assay on genomic DNA. The Illumina HiSeq System was used to sequence the amplified TCR beta libraries as 87-base-pair reads. As for the authors' bioinformatics: A later analysis tallied roughly 76 million unique TCR beta chains across the 700 or so repertoires, and around 10 million of those chains were shared by two or more donors. To remove PCR and sequencing errors, raw reads were error-corrected and collapsed into unique sequences using a nearest-neighbor algorithm that merged closely related sequences. V, D and J gene segments were assigned by aligning CDR3 sequences to IMGT reference sequences. For a sequence to be retained, at least a six-nucleotide match to both a V gene segment and a J gene segment was required. A rearrangement counted as productive if the CDR3 had no stop codons and remained in frame with V and J, and every other rearrangement counted as non-productive. CDR3 was defined according to IMGT convention as the region running from the second conserved V-encoded cysteine to the conserved J-encoded phenylalanine. Sequences without an unambiguous match to a single V gene segment were excluded from the earlier analysis of about 600 of the donors. An earlier analysis of several hundred of the donors called V segments functional above 56.7% productive rearrangements and segregating when the between-donor standard deviation exceeded 5%. To diagnose cytomegalovirus status from the catalog of TCR beta chain sequences, a statistical classification framework was built. A later analysis assigned V and J genes by comparing TCR nucleotide sequences with IMGT/GENE-DB human TR gene sequences. A later analysis assigned CDR3 sequences and most-parsimonious VDJ recombination scenarios with the TCRdist pipeline. A later analysis defined each TCR beta chain by its CDR3 amino acid sequence plus V-gene family, and excluded reads lacking a unique V-gene family. As a way to deal with suspected cross-contamination and a sequencing artifact, a later analysis dropped 450 to 600 nucleotide sequences that were highly shared and had low generation probability. A later analysis calculated a clonal expansion index for each public chain from normalized within-repertoire ranks of inferred template counts. In a later analysis, generation probabilities were computed using a VDJ recombination model fitted to out-of-frame rearrangements, and the results were checked against IGoR. Hypergeometric tests were used in a later analysis to score TCR-TCR, TCR-HLA and TCR-CMV co-occurrence, with a repertoire-size bias correction applied to the TCR pairs. In a later analysis, false discovery rates were estimated by permuting HLA or CMV assignments 20 times. In a later analysis, co-occurring TCRs were grouped using DBSCAN, with TCRdist sequence similarity added in when clustering inside HLA-allele-positive subsets. Repertoires with fewer than 30,000 or more than 120,000 public chains were left out of co-occurrence clustering, as were five repertoires with anomalous nucleotide sharing. TCRdb's version of the immuneACCESS table is confined to in-frame rearrangements and falls short of the full clone set. An unresolved V gene accounts for under half of the shortfall where checked; the remainder is of unknown origin. The V and J calls and clone size come from that table; D and trimming were worked out from the DNA. The sample contains fewer than 200,000 clones, around 80% of them found a single time. Roughly 4.7% of the sample is held by the ten biggest clonotypes.

The CDR3 measures 15 amino acids from cysteine to phenylalanine. CDR3 DNA is the only sequence kept; it has 45 bases, read in frame from the first base. CDR1 and CDR2 are drawn from the germline V gene (reference sequence): WNHNN, SYGVQD. Cut back by 3 bases and 7 bases, the V and J ends lie 18 bases apart. The cohort comprised fewer than 700 healthy bone marrow donors. All cohort members were sampled while nominally healthy, although unrecorded immune exposures were likely present. The donor tested CMV seropositive and was one of the 289 seropositive cohort members. A peripheral blood sample was provided by each donor, and peripheral blood mononuclear cells were used for TCR beta sequencing. The Qiagen DNeasy Blood Extraction Kit was used to extract genomic DNA from the blood cell samples. As for this clone: Its antigen specificity is not known. Base quality data are lacking; no much larger clone is found one base away.

The V and J genes are TRBV10-1 and TRBJ2-5; TRBD2 could be the D gene, as 6 bases match. Sequencing was performed on PBMCs. This sequence originates from a woman between 45 and 65 years old in good health and CMV-seropositive. The CDR3 protein is CASSEGLAPWRTQYF. The DNA is as follows: TGCGCCAGCAGTGAAGGCCTAGCGCCCTGGCGGACCCAGTACTTC.